The 3 T cell receptor beta chains given below trace back to one sample, sequenced in a study of preoperative IRX-2 immunotherapy in early breast cancer. Assay used: immunoSEQ multiplex PCR; TCRdb lists only in-frame clones, some missing. This sample has around 35,000 clones, with about 95% found just once. Specified treatment: preoperative locoregional IRX-2 cytokine immunotherapy. This sample was obtained from a patient treated with IRX-2 immunotherapy. All receptors derive from a human donor with breast cancer.

V is TRBV2 and J is TRBJ2-3; TRBD2 matches 9 bases. Germline lookup yields CDR1 SNHLY and CDR2 FYNNEI. J lost 4 bases, V lost 5 bases, and 7 bases had no gene match. The CDR3 extends over 15 amino acids. The CDR3 DNA follows: TGTGCCAGCAGTAATAGCGGGGGTGCCGCAGATACGCAGTATTTT. It is translated as CASSNSGGAADTQYF.

The genes are TRBV7-2 and TRBJ2-2; 7 nucleotides agree with TRBD2. Per germline, CDR1 SGHTA and CDR2 FQGNSA. This CDR3 contains 18 residues. J lost 7 bases, V lost 0 bases, and 14 bases had no gene match. The CDR3 DNA is TGTGCCAGCAGCTTAGCGATCCCGGGACTACCCCTTGGCGGGGAGCTGTTTTTT. It translates to CASSLAIPGLPLGGELFF.

The V gene is TRBV9, the J gene TRBJ2-5; TRBD2 matches at 10 bases. Trimming cost V 2 bases and J 5 bases; bases outside gene matches: 9. The CDR3 extends over 16 amino acids. Per germline, CDR1 SGDLS and CDR2 YYNGEE. The CDR3 spells CASSVTGTSVWETQYF. DNA of the CDR3: TGTGCCAGCAGCGTTACCGGGACTAGCGTTTGGGAGACCCAGTACTTC.